The clone carrying this T cell receptor beta chain was recorded a few times. The target antigen is unknown. The 5'RACE method, run with constant-segment primers, produced TCR alpha and TCR beta cDNA libraries (carrying sample barcodes and UMIs). TCRdb called the 5' RACE reads again in MiXCR, with one record for every CDR3 protein. The sample consists of roughly 450,000 distinct CDR3 sequences, about 20% of them appearing once. The sample comes from a study of T-cell memory formation after mild COVID-19. This CDR3 has 14 residues. Germline V lookup: CDR1 LGHDT, CDR2 YNNKEL (reference sequence). V was pared by 3 bases and J by 1 base, with 9 bases between. Study results and limitations: Contracting clones from day 15 to 85 showed balanced CD4/CD8; later expanders favored CD4+. There were some responding clones in pre-infection memory, which suggested that cross-reactive memory had joined. Clonal second-wave expansions that peaked on day 37 had unconfirmed SARS-CoV-2 specificity.

The V call is TRBV3-1, the J call TRBJ1-1; perhaps TRBD1 as D (6 bases). Input material: PBMCs or a T cell subset sorted from them (not recorded which). This sequence originates from an adult woman who had mild COVID-19 (a few samples of this study predate the infection). Cell type and time point are not known. CDR3: CASSQAGENTEAFF. CDR3 nucleotides: TGTGCCAGCAGCCAGGCAGGGGAGAACACTGAAGCTTTCTTT.